Below, 13 T cell receptor beta chains from the same sample are listed, as sequenced in a study of TIL therapy for anti-PD-1-resistant metastatic lung cancer. Sequencing used immunoSEQ v3. The table came from immunoSEQ multiplex PCR; TCRdb's copy has only in-frame clones and leaves some out. The top ten hold 9.5% to 13% of the sample, which has more than 90,000 clones, under 70% seen once. Time point of the sample: pre-treatment sample, taken before nivolumab and TIL therapy. Pleural nodules or supraclavicular lymph nodes made up most of the excised metastases sampled. This specimen consisted of tumor tissue, obtained at baseline. The receptor source for this set is a person aged 30 to 80 with non-small cell lung cancer.

This clone was found a few times. The rearrangement uses TRBV3-1 (or the pseudogene TRBV3-2) and TRBJ2-7; D is perhaps TRBD1 or TRBD2 (5 bases each). There are 15 residues in the CDR3. Germline V gene data show CDR1 as LGHDT and CDR2 as YNNKEL (reference sequence). V lost 0 bases to trimming and J lost 5 bases, with 14 bases between them. The CDR3 DNA reads TGTGCCAGCAGCCAAGAGACGGGACCCACTAACGAGCAGTACTTC. Translated, it gives CASSQETGPTNEQYF.

The V and J genes are TRBV27 and TRBJ2-7; weak D call: TRBD2 (6 bases). CDR3 size: 14 residues. CDR1 MNHEY and CDR2 SMNVEV come from the germline V gene (reference sequence). The V gene lost 2 bases and the J gene lost 4 bases, with 12 bases spanning the gap. The CDR3 here is CASSLGAGTYEQYF. Written as DNA, the CDR3 is TGTGCCAGCAGTTTAGGGGCGGGAACTTACGAGCAGTACTTC.

This clone was seen a single time. The V and J genes are TRBV7-8 and TRBJ2-7; 9 bases agree with TRBD1. The CDR3 consists of 14 residues. Germline V gene data show CDR1 as SGHVS and CDR2 as FQNEAQ. V lost 4 bases, J lost 6 bases, and 7 bases stayed unmatched. The CDR3 here is CASSYYRGQGEQYF. The CDR3 bases are TGTGCCAGCAGCTATTACAGGGGACAGGGCGAGCAGTACTTC.

The rearrangement joins TRBV6-5 to TRBJ2-5; tentatively, D is TRBD1 or TRBD2 (6 bases each). The CDR3 runs 14 residues. Germline V gene lookup returns CDR1 MNHEY and CDR2 SVGAGI. The V gene lost 2 bases and the J gene lost 6 bases, with 13 bases spanning the gap. Written as DNA, the CDR3 is TGTGCCAGCAGTTACCTAGGGGGGAGGAAGACCCAGTACTTC. Protein product: CASSYLGGRKTQYF.

The rearrangement uses TRBV3-1 (or the pseudogene TRBV3-2) and TRBJ2-3, with D uncertain. V lost 1 base to trimming and J lost 1 base, with 6 bases between them. The germline gives CDR1 LGHDT, CDR2 YNNKEL (reference sequence). The CDR3 is 14 residues long. CDR3 DNA: TGTGCCAGCAGCCAAGGTAGACGCACAGATACGCAGTATTTT. Its protein product is CASSQGRRTDTQYF.

This clone was recorded many times. The V gene is TRBV21-1, the J gene TRBJ1-2; the table's D call of TRBD1 was not tested on the DNA. TRBV21-1 is a documented pseudogene. The CDR3 covers 14 residues. CDR3 bases: TGTGCCAGCAGCAATGACAAATTCAACTATGGCTACACCTTC. Translation: CASSNDKFNYGYTF.

This rearrangement joins TRBV7-9 to TRBJ2-1; D is uncertain. The V end lost 1 base, the J end lost 7 bases, and 14 bases lay between the germline ends. Germline loops: CDR1 SEHNR, CDR2 FQNEAQ (reference sequence). The length of the CDR3 is 15 residues. CDR3 protein: CASSLGRAGPNEQFF. DNA for the CDR3: TGTGCCAGCAGCTTAGGTCGGGCCGGCCCGAATGAGCAGTTCTTC.

The J gene is TRBJ2-7, the V gene TRBV28; TRBD2 matches 10 bases. In germline, CDR1 is MDHEN, CDR2 SYDVKM. V lost 7 bases and J lost 3; bases outside the gene matches: 6. This CDR3 spans 14 amino acids. CDR3 residues: CASKRTSGYYEQYF. As DNA, the CDR3 is TGTGCCAGCAAAAGGACTAGCGGCTACTACGAGCAGTACTTC.

The rearrangement uses TRBV6-4 and TRBJ1-1; D is ambiguous. CDR3 size: 14 residues. V lost 5 bases, J lost 4 bases, and 14 bases lay in between. Germline CDR1 MRHNA, CDR2 SNTAGT. The DNA for the CDR3 is TGTGCCAGCAGTTTAAGAGCGGGATTCACTGAAGCTTTCTTT. It is translated as CASSLRAGFTEAFF.

The chain carries TRBV4-1 and TRBJ2-7; D remains unclear. The CDR3 has 15 amino acids. Trimming cost V 1 base and J 4 bases, with 14 bases left between them. Germline lookup yields CDR1 MGHRA and CDR2 YSYEKL. CDR3 sequence reads: CASSQGYSFVYEQYF. Here the CDR3 DNA reads TGCGCCAGCAGCCAAGGGTATAGTTTTGTGTACGAGCAGTACTTC.

The V gene is TRBV7-8, the J gene TRBJ1-2; tentatively, D is TRBD1 (5 bases). This CDR3 is 15 amino acids long. V lost 2 bases, J lost 4 bases, and 14 bases lay in between. Germline assignment: CDR1 SGHVS and CDR2 FQNEAQ. In nucleotides, the CDR3 is TGTGCCAGCAGCTTAACCCCGGGACTGGGCTATGGCTACACCTTC. It codes for CASSLTPGLGYGYTF.

The table lists this clone with a count of one. The chain carries TRBV24-1 and TRBJ2-5, with D possibly called TRBD1 or TRBD2 (5 bases each). The CDR3 covers 15 residues. The V end lost 4 bases, the J end lost 5 bases, and 16 bases lay between the germline ends. Per germline, CDR1 KGHDR and CDR2 SFDVKD. For the CDR3, the DNA is TGTGCCACCAGTGACCCGGGGCAGGGCCCGGAGACCCAGTACTTC. The encoded protein is CATSDPGQGPETQYF.

This clone was counted a few times. This chain uses TRBV5-1 with TRBJ1-6; a weak D match, TRBD1 (6 bases). CDR1 is SGHRS and CDR2 is YFSETQ in the germline V gene. Deletions cut 4 bases from V and 5 bases from J, with 7 bases between. The CDR3 loop spans 13 amino acids. The CDR3 region is CASSEGDNSPLHF. The CDR3 DNA follows: TGCGCCAGCAGCGAGGGGGATAATTCACCCCTCCACTTT.